This T cell receptor beta chain appears in the sequencing data of a study of blood T cell repertoires in COVID-19 (dated by TCRdb to about 2020). With regard to the full study: Samples from collaborators originated in the United States, Italy and Spain and spanned both the acute and convalescent phases of COVID-19. The prospective study material was composed of cDNA or gDNA derived from T cells, B-cell-depleted T cells, or PBMCs. The dataset comprised deeply sampled blood TCRbeta repertoires from subjects exposed to, actively infected with, or recovered from COVID-19. A freely available public database, intended as a resource for researchers studying the immune response to SARS-CoV-2, is where the repertoires were released. Samples were obtained from the ongoing ImmuneRACE study (first 160 participants) and from 1,254 subjects provided by 6 global collaborators. Nearly every sample came with metadata listing a de-identified subject ID, COVID-19 status, age in years and sex. HLA class I and class II types, where available, came from metadata supplied by the sample provider rather than from assay-based typing.

The immunoSEQ Assay, a bias-controlled multiplex PCR, was used to amplify TCRbeta CDR3 regions from genomic DNA. Turning to the authors' computational methods: The number of nucleated cells in each sample was estimated from the amplification of reference gene primers within the assay. Sequence reads were collapsed and filtered to measure the absolute abundance of every unique TCRbeta CDR3 rearrangement. For each sample, productive Simpson clonality was calculated as the square root of Simpson's diversity index across productive rearrangements. The immuneACCESS repertoire file appears here via TCRdb, limited to in-frame rearrangements. These files lack a portion of the clones; in checked studies, under half of the deficit traces to unresolved V genes, and the cause of the others is not known. V and J calls and clone size come straight from that table; D and trimming were deduced from the DNA. The sample has tens of thousands of clones on record, over 75% of them singletons. The ten largest make up about a quarter of the sample.

Of note for this clone: Its cognate antigen has yet to be identified. Within one base of it there is no much larger clone, and no base qualities were kept.

Points the paper makes about the study in general: Clinical and demographic metadata were provided uncurated, with the amount varying by source and participant.

From the germline V gene, CDR1 is SGHDN and CDR2 is FVKESK. Measured from the cysteine to the phenylalanine, the CDR3 is 16 residues long. This entry keeps only the CDR3 DNA: 48 bases, framed from base 1. Clipping removes 3 bases from V and 6 bases from J, with 6 as the unmatched junction base count. Whole blood was collected in K2EDTA tubes by collaborating institutions according to the institutions' own protocols. For TCRbeta analysis, collaborators shipped samples in one of three forms: frozen whole blood, isolated PBMCs, or DNA extracted from either of those sample types. Recombination connected TRBV14 to TRBJ2-2; 11 bases in the middle match TRBD1. The receptor's source is a human donor in a cohort sampled during active COVID-19. Sample: peripheral blood. The nucleotides are TGTGCCAGCAGCCATACGGGACAGGGGGTGTCCGGGGAGCTGTTTTTT. Its coded protein is CASSHTGQGVSGELFF.